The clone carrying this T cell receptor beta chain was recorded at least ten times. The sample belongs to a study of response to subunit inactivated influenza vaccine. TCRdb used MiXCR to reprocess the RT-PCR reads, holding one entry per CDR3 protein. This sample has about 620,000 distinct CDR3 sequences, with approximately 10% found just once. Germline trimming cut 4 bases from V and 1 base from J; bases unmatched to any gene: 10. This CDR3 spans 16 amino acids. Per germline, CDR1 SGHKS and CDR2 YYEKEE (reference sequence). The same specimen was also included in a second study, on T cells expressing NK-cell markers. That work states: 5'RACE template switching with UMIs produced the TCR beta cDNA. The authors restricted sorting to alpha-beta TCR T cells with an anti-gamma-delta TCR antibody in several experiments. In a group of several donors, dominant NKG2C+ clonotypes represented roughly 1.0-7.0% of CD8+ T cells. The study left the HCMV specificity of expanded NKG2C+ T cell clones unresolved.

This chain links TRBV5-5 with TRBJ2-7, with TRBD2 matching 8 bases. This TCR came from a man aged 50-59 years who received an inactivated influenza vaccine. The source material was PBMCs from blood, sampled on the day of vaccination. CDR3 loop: CASSRGGSVKSYEQYF. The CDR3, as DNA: TGTGCCAGCAGCCGGGGGGGTAGCGTAAAATCCTACGAGCAGTACTTC.